Listed below are T cell receptor beta chains from one sample, sequenced in a study of T cell repertoires in ileal Crohn's disease. Assay: immunoSEQ multiplex PCR; the TCRdb copy retains only in-frame clones and omits some. The sample gives 3,000 to 3,500 clones, roughly 78% of which show up once; 2.8% is in the top ten. Sequenced: CD4+ T cells sorted from the ileum. These receptors were collected from an adult with Crohn's disease. Both conserved end residues are part of each CDR3. The D gene is left open where the match is weak. The size entry is marked missing in some rows and otherwise reads once, few, many or a size class.

>TRBJ2-3|TRBD2|15|.|TRBV2
TGTGCCAGCGTTCCGGGGGGGCAGGGCACAGATACGCAGTATTTT
CASVPGGQGTDTQYF
>TRBJ2-3|TRBD2|19|.|TRBV27
TGTGCCAGCAGTTTAGGCGGGGGGCTAGCGGGGGCCAGCACAGATACGCAGTATTTT
CASSLGGGLAGASTDTQYF
>TRBJ2-3|TRBD2|16|.|TRBV9
TGTGCCAGCAGCGTAGAGGGGCGGGGGAGCACAGATACGCAGTATTTT
CASSVEGRGSTDTQYF
>TRBJ1-5|TRBD1|15|few|TRBV19
TGTGCCAGTAGCTCCGAGGACAGGCTCGATCAGCCCCAGCATTTT
CASSSEDRLDQPQHF
>TRBJ1-4|TRBD1|15|.|TRBV7-9
TGTGCCAGCAGCTTATTGTCAGGGGGTGGTGAAAAACTGTTTTTT
CASSLLSGGGEKLFF
>TRBJ2-5|.|11|few|TRBV6-1
TGTGCCAGCACGGGTGTAGAGACCCAGTACTTC
CASTGVETQYF
>TRBJ1-2|TRBD1|14|few|TRBV6-1
TGTGCCACCCAACCGGACAGGGGTAATTATGGCTACACCTTC
CATQPDRGNYGYTF
>TRBJ2-5|TRBD2|16|once|TRBV7-3
TGTGCCAGCAGCTTAGGTAGCGGGGGGTCCAGAGAGACCCAGTACTTC
CASSLGSGGSRETQYF
>TRBJ2-7|TRBD2|15|.|TRBV11-2
TGTGCCAGCAGCAGACTAGCGGGGGGGCAGTACGAGCAGTACTTC
CASSRLAGGQYEQYF
>TRBJ2-5|TRBD2|17|.|TRBV7-9
TGTGCCAGCAGCCCGCCAAGGGTTGCGGGGGGGCCGGAGACCCAGTACTTC
CASSPPRVAGGPETQYF
>TRBJ1-2|TRBD1|13|once|TRBV29-1
TGCAGCGTGGGGGACAGGGATAACTATGGCTACACCTTC
CSVGDRDNYGYTF
>TRBJ1-6|.|14|.|TRBV7-3
TGTGCCAGCAGCTCCGGTAGCCCCGGTTCACCCCTCCACTTT
CASSSGSPGSPLHF
>TRBJ1-2|.|13|few|TRBV19
TGTGCCAGTAGTATGAGACAGGACTATGGCTACACCTTC
CASSMRQDYGYTF
>TRBJ1-2|TRBD1|14|.|TRBV29-1
TGCAGCGTTCGTGAGACAGGGGGCGGCTATGGCTACACCTTC
CSVRETGGGYGYTF
>TRBJ2-5|TRBD2|16|.|TRBV27
TGTGCCAGCAGTATCCGTAGCGGGGCCAGAAGGGAGACCCAGTACTTC
CASSIRSGARRETQYF
>TRBJ1-2|TRBD1|13|.|TRBV5-1
TGCGCCAGCAGCACAGGGGATGGCTATGGCTACACCTTC
CASSTGDGYGYTF
>TRBJ2-7|.|14|.|TRBV7-2
TGTGCCAGCAGCCTAAACGAGAGGGCCCCCCGGGAGTACTTC
CASSLNERAPREYF
>TRBJ2-3|.|14|few|TRBV19
TGTGCCAGTAGGTGGCGGGGAGGCACAGATACGCAGTATTTT
CASRWRGGTDTQYF
>TRBJ2-1|TRBD2|18|.|TRBV9
TGTGCCAGCAGCCCCTGGGGGTTTGGAAGCGGGGGGCGGAATGAGCAGTTCTTC
CASSPWGFGSGGRNEQFF
>TRBJ1-1|.|14|.|TRBV6-5
TGTGCCAGCAGTCCCGACATTTGGAACACTGAAGCTTTCTTT
CASSPDIWNTEAFF
>TRBJ2-1|TRBD2|16|.|TRBV2
TGTGCCAGCAGCTCTAGACTAGCACTCTTGGACAATGAGCAGTTCTTC
CASSSRLALLDNEQFF
>TRBJ1-2|TRBD1|13|.|TRBV29-1
TGCAGCTCATTCAAACAGGGGGCGGATGGCTACACCTTC
CSSFKQGADGYTF
>TRBJ1-2|.|13|.|TRBV18
TGTGCCAGCTCACCAGAGGAGGACTATGGCTACACCTTC
CASSPEEDYGYTF
>TRBJ1-4|.|15|few|TRBV19
TGTGCCAGTAGTGCGACAGTTGCAACTAATGAAAAACTGTTTTTT
CASSATVATNEKLFF
>TRBJ1-1|.|15|.|TRBV5-1
TGCGCCAGCAGCTCCCGACAGACTCAGAACACTGAAGCTTTCTTT
CASSSRQTQNTEAFF
>TRBJ2-1|TRBD2|15|few|TRBV25-1
TGTGCCAGCAGTGTGGGCGGGGGTCCTCTTGATGAGCAGTTCTTC
CASSVGGGPLDEQFF
>TRBJ2-3|TRBD1|15|.|TRBV19
TGTGCCAGTAGTTCTCGGACAGGGGAAGGAGATACGCAGTATTTT
CASSSRTGEGDTQYF
>TRBJ2-5|.|16|.|TRBV28
TGTGCCAGCAGACCAACAGGGGAGGCATTCCAAGAGACCCAGTACTTC
CASRPTGEAFQETQYF
>TRBJ1-2|.|15|once|TRBV5-6
TGTGCCAGCGTAAGGGGGACAAGGGGTGACTATGGCTACACCTTC
CASVRGTRGDYGYTF
>TRBJ2-5|.|15|few|TRBV18
TGTGCCAGCTCACCACCTAACAGGGAGTCAGAGACCCAGTACTTC
CASSPPNRESETQYF
>TRBJ1-6|.|13|few|TRBV30
TGTGCCTGGAGTGTAGCGGATGGATCACCCCTCCACTTT
CAWSVADGSPLHF
>TRBJ1-2|TRBD1|15|.|TRBV18
TGTGCCAGCTCACAACCGGGACAGGGGGCGAGGGGCTACACCTTC
CASSQPGQGARGYTF
>TRBJ1-2|.|16|.|TRBV19
TGTGCCAGTAGTATGGATTACGTCTACGGAGGCTATGGCTACACCTTC
CASSMDYVYGGYGYTF
>TRBJ1-1|TRBD1|14|.|TRBV19
TGTGCCAGTAGTATTGACAGGGGAGACACTGAAGCTTTCTTT
CASSIDRGDTEAFF
>TRBJ2-1|TRBD2|16|.|TRBV6-1
TGTGCCAGCAGTGAAAGATATCTAGCGGGGAACAATGAGCAGTTCTTC
CASSERYLAGNNEQFF
>TRBJ2-7|TRBD1|13|once|TRBV7-9
TGTGCCAGCAGTGGACAGGGTAACGACGAGCAGTACTTC
CASSGQGNDEQYF
>TRBJ1-6|.|14|.|TRBV6-5
TGTGCCAGCAGAGGGGCTGGGGATAATTCACCCCTCCACTTT
CASRGAGDNSPLHF
>TRBJ2-5|.|16|once|TRBV7-9
TGTGCCAGCAGCTTACTTGTCGGTTCGTACCAAGAGACCCAGTACTTC
CASSLLVGSYQETQYF
>TRBJ2-5|TRBD1|14|.|TRBV11-3
TGTGCCAGCAGCATCTCGACAGGGAGCGAGACCCAGTACTTC
CASSISTGSETQYF
>TRBJ2-7|.|13|.|TRBV7-3
TGTGCCAGCAGCTCACAGGGTGGGGTGGAGCAGTACTTC
CASSSQGGVEQYF
>TRBJ2-1|TRBD2|12|.|TRBV29-1
TGCAGCGTTAGCGGGGGCTACAATGAGCAGTTCTTC
CSVSGGYNEQFF
>TRBJ2-3|.|11|.|TRBV19
TGTGCCAGTAAAGGGAGGGATACGCAGTATTTT
CASKGRDTQYF
>TRBJ1-6|.|16|once|TRBV7-6
TGTGCCAGCAGCTTAGCGCCCCCAGGGAATAATTCACCCCTCCACTTT
CASSLAPPGNNSPLHF
>TRBJ1-1|TRBD1|17|.|TRBV7-2
TGTGCCAGCAGCTTAGCGTCCGGGACAGGCTGGAACACTGAAGCTTTCTTT
CASSLASGTGWNTEAFF
>TRBJ2-2|.|19|once|TRBV7-5
TGTGCCAGAAGCCACCGAATGACTAGCGGGGCTCGGAGGGCCGGGGAGCTGTTTTTT
CARSHRMTSGARRAGELFF
>TRBJ2-3|TRBD2|16|.|TRBV5-1
TGCGCCAGCAGCCCTATGGGGACTAGCGGGTCGGATACGCAGTATTTT
CASSPMGTSGSDTQYF
>TRBJ2-5|.|15|few|TRBV7-9
TGTGCCAGCAGCCTCGGGACAAACAATCAAGAGACCCAGTACTTC
CASSLGTNNQETQYF